The rows below give T cell receptor beta chains drawn from one sample of a study of cytomegalovirus exposure and HLA in healthy donors. Profiled with immunoSEQ multiplex PCR; TCRdb holds only in-frame clones, not every one. Altogether 90,000 to 110,000 clones are present, over 70% being singletons, with the ten largest covering about 5%. What was sequenced was PBMCs. These TCRs come from a male donor in good health and CMV-seronegative. CDR3s include the opening cysteine and the closing phenylalanine or tryptophan. D genes are given only for firm matches. Expanded clones are given a class, and other clones once, few, many or no size at all.

len	v_gene	d_gene	j_gene	abundance	CDR3aa	CDR3nt
20	TRBV2	TRBD1	TRBJ1-5	NA	CASSEGLRGQGAYSNQPQHF	TGTGCCAGCAGTGAAGGATTAAGAGGACAGGGAGCTTATAGCAATCAGCCCCAGCATTTT
14	TRBV5-1	TRBD2	TRBJ2-7	NA	CASSSTSGSYEQYF	TGCGCCAGCAGCTCAACTAGCGGGAGCTACGAGCAGTACTTC
14	TRBV4-3	NA	TRBJ2-7	medium-sized	CASSQDRVRHEQYF	TGCGCCAGCAGCCAAGATCGAGTCCGCCACGAGCAGTACTTC
16	TRBV6-5	TRBD1	TRBJ1-6	NA	CASSFPTGTGNSPLHF	TGTGCCAGCAGTTTTCCAACCGGGACAGGGAATTCACCCCTCCACTTT
15	TRBV28	TRBD1	TRBJ1-2	NA	CASLRTGRPNYGYTF	TGTGCCAGCCTTCGGACAGGGAGGCCTAACTATGGCTACACCTTC
15	TRBV27	NA	TRBJ1-5	NA	CASSLVGASNQPQHF	TGTGCCAGCAGTTTAGTAGGGGCCAGCAATCAGCCCCAGCATTTT
15	TRBV2	NA	TRBJ1-2	NA	CASSEAGLGAPGYTF	TGTGCCAGCAGTGAAGCAGGGCTGGGGGCGCCTGGCTACACCTTC
14	TRBV6-5	TRBD1	TRBJ1-2	NA	CATVPTGGDYGYTF	TGTGCCACCGTACCCACAGGGGGCGACTATGGCTACACCTTC
14	TRBV27	NA	TRBJ2-7	NA	CASTLTAGPYEQYF	TGTGCCAGCACCCTCACAGCGGGCCCCTACGAGCAGTACTTC
14	TRBV27	TRBD2	TRBJ2-7	NA	CASIGAGGIYEQYF	TGTGCCAGCATAGGGGCGGGGGGGATCTACGAGCAGTACTTC
16	TRBV25-1	TRBD1	TRBJ2-1	few	CARRDRGPPSSNEQFF	TGTGCCAGGAGGGACAGGGGCCCTCCGTCCTCCAATGAGCAGTTCTTC
12	TRBV5-5	NA	TRBJ1-2	NA	CASSLEPYGYTF	TGTGCCAGCAGCTTGGAGCCCTATGGCTACACCTTC
15	TRBV5-1	TRBD2	TRBJ2-2	NA	CASSLAGGNTGELFF	TGCGCCAGCAGCCTAGCGGGAGGGAACACCGGGGAGCTGTTTTTT
18	TRBV27	TRBD2	TRBJ2-3	NA	CASSSNVRTSGIPDTQYF	TGTGCCAGCAGTTCCAACGTCCGGACTAGCGGGATCCCAGATACGCAGTATTTT
15	TRBV5-4	NA	TRBJ2-3	NA	CASSFPAGPTDTQYF	TGTGCCAGCAGCTTCCCCGCGGGTCCCACAGATACGCAGTATTTT
15	TRBV5-6	NA	TRBJ1-4	NA	CASSLTTAGNEKLFF	TGTGCCAGCAGCTTGACGACGGCGGGGAATGAAAAACTGTTTTTT
17	TRBV5-6	TRBD2	TRBJ2-3	NA	CASSPDRLAPSTDTQYF	TGTGCCAGCAGCCCCGACAGACTAGCTCCTAGCACAGATACGCAGTATTTT
14	TRBV5-4	NA	TRBJ2-3	NA	CASSRGSWGDTQYF	TGTGCCAGCAGCAGAGGGAGTTGGGGAGATACGCAGTATTTT
14	TRBV2	NA	TRBJ1-3	NA	CASSDTGGANTIYF	TGTGCCAGCTCTGATACGGGGGGTGCAAACACCATATATTTT
14	TRBV7-2	NA	TRBJ2-1	NA	CASSLASRVNEQFF	TGTGCCAGCAGCTTAGCCTCTCGGGTCAATGAGCAGTTCTTC
14	TRBV7-2	TRBD2	TRBJ2-3	NA	CASSLGGFTDTQYF	TGTGCCAGCAGCTTGGGGGGGTTCACAGATACGCAGTATTTT
11	TRBV28	NA	TRBJ1-2	NA	CATRGSYGYTF	TGTGCCACCCGGGGGAGCTATGGCTACACCTTC
17	TRBV28	NA	TRBJ1-1	NA	CASSFAGGVLVNTEAFF	TGTGCCAGCAGTTTCGCGGGGGGCGTTTTGGTGAACACTGAAGCTTTCTTT
16	TRBV30	NA	TRBJ2-5	NA	CAWSVWSGIYQETQYF	TGTGCCTGGAGTGTCTGGAGCGGTATTTACCAAGAGACCCAGTACTTC
14	TRBV7-9	NA	TRBJ1-5	NA	CASSSSTGNQPQHF	TGTGCCAGCAGCTCAAGCACAGGCAATCAGCCCCAGCATTTT